Listed here are 19 T cell receptor beta chains from one sample, sequenced in a study of blood T cell repertoires in COVID-19. The data were produced by immunoSEQ multiplex PCR, yet TCRdb's version contains in-frame clones alone and is incomplete. The profile shows 89,000 or so clones, over 75% of them singletons. The source material was peripheral blood. The receptors originated from a human donor in a cohort sampled during active COVID-19.

This clone turned up a few times. The V call is TRBV3-1 (or the pseudogene TRBV3-2), the J call TRBJ1-1; D remains ambiguous. This CDR3 contains 13 residues. The germline gives CDR1 LGHDT, CDR2 YNNKEL (reference sequence). Trimming left V 3 bases short and J 5 bases short, with 10 bases between. CDR3 in amino acids: CASSHEGRTEAFF. For the CDR3, the DNA is TGTGCCAGCAGCCATGAGGGTCGGACTGAAGCTTTCTTT.

The chain couples TRBV5-6 to TRBJ1-2; no clear D. Trimming left V 5 bases short and J 4 bases short, with 15 bases between. The CDR3 consists of 14 residues. Germline values: CDR1 SGHDT, CDR2 YYEEEE. The CDR3 DNA reads TGTGCCAGCAGTGCGGGAGCGCGGGTCTATGGCTACACCTTC. It codes for CASSAGARVYGYTF.

V is TRBV6-5 and J is TRBJ2-6; a possible D gene is TRBD2 (5 bases). Trimming left V 5 bases short and J 2 bases short, with 10 bases between. Germline V gene data show CDR1 as MNHEY and CDR2 as SVGAGI. The CDR3 consists of 15 residues. The CDR3 nucleotides are TGTGCCAGCAGTCCCGGGATAACTGGGGCCAACGTCCTGACTTTC. It encodes CASSPGITGANVLTF.

This sequence joins TRBV7-3 and TRBJ1-1; no clear D. Deletions cut 5 bases from V and 1 base from J, with 8 bases between. This CDR3 has 13 residues. From germline, CDR1 is SGHTA and CDR2 FQGTGA. The CDR3: CASSQTRNTEAFF. In nucleotides, the CDR3 is TGTGCCAGCAGCCAGACAAGGAACACTGAAGCTTTCTTT.

The gene calls are TRBV28 and TRBJ1-5; D is unclear. The CDR3 contains 15 residues. The V and J ends lost 5 bases and 7 bases respectively, with 18 bases between them. CDR1 and CDR2 from the germline V gene are MDHEN and SYDVKM. This CDR3 reads CASSLTRESWQPQHF. CDR3 DNA sequence: TGTGCCAGCAGTCTTACTCGGGAGTCGTGGCAGCCCCAGCATTTT.

V gene TRBV10-3 combines with J gene TRBJ1-2; D remains ambiguous. Germline CDR1 and CDR2: ENHRY and SYGVKD. The CDR3 is 13 residues long. Trimming took 3 bases from V and 12 from J, leaving 17 bases between them. The CDR3 coding sequence is TGTGCCATCAGTGAAGGAGGACCCCCGAGTCACACCTTC. This codes for CAISEGGPPSHTF.

V usage is TRBV7-8 and J usage is TRBJ1-5, with D tentatively TRBD1 (6 bases). Per germline, CDR1 SGHVS and CDR2 FQNEAQ. The germline V and J ends were trimmed by 1 base and 0 bases, with 10 bases remaining between them. The CDR3 contains 16 residues. CDR3 sequence (DNA): TGTGCCAGCAGCTTAGAACAGGGATATAGCAATCAGCCCCAGCATTTT. Amino acid sequence: CASSLEQGYSNQPQHF.

In its sample, this clone was seen once. The chain is built from TRBV6-6 and TRBJ1-2; 7 bases map to TRBD1. Germline V CDR1 and CDR2: MNHNY, SVGAGI (reference sequence). The CDR3 loop spans 13 amino acids. The V segment lost 10 bases and the J segment 4 bases; nucleotides outside the gene matches: 9. The CDR3 reads CATETGSSYGYTF. The CDR3, as DNA: TGTGCCACCGAGACAGGGTCCAGCTATGGCTACACCTTC.

The chain has TRBV5-1 and TRBJ2-1; 8 bases line up with TRBD2. The V gene end was trimmed by 0 bases and the J gene end by 2 bases; junction bases not matched to a gene: 4. Germline CDR1 SGHRS, CDR2 YFSETQ. The CDR3 covers 16 residues. CDR3 sequence reads: CASSLAPGLAYNEQFF. The CDR3 region has the DNA TGCGCCAGCAGCTTGGCCCCGGGACTAGCCTACAATGAGCAGTTCTTC. The whole variable domain, filled in from reference TRBV5-1 and TRBJ2-1, reads KAGVTQTPRYLIKTRGQQVTLSCSPISGHRSVSWYQQTPGQGLQFLFEYFSETQRNKGNFPGRFSGRQFSNSRSEMNVSTLELGDSALYLCASSLAPGLAYNEQFFGPGTRLTVL.

The rearrangement uses TRBV7-9 and TRBJ2-1; D is perhaps TRBD2 (6 bases). The CDR3 has 15 residues. Trimming left V 3 bases short and J 0 bases short, with 9 bases between. The germline V gene encodes CDR1 SEHNR and CDR2 FQNEAQ (reference sequence). CDR3 protein: CASSLGRGSYNEQFF. The CDR3 DNA reads TGTGCCAGCAGCTTGGGGCGGGGCTCCTACAATGAGCAGTTCTTC.

The chain has TRBV28 and TRBJ2-7; no reliable D call. The V gene lost 5 bases and the J gene lost 4 bases, with 9 bases spanning the gap. Per germline, CDR1 MDHEN and CDR2 SYDVKM. This CDR3 has 12 amino acids. CDR3 protein: CASSPRFYEQYF. CDR3 bases: TGTGCCAGCAGTCCACGGTTTTACGAGCAGTACTTC.

The rearrangement joins TRBV2 to TRBJ1-1; 8 nucleotides match TRBD1. Germline values: CDR1 SNHLY, CDR2 FYNNEI. Trimming cost V 7 bases and J 0 bases; bases outside gene matches: 4. This CDR3 comprises 14 residues. CDR3 region: CASTLTGVNTEAFF. In nucleotides, the CDR3 is TGTGCCAGCACCTTGACAGGGGTGAACACTGAAGCTTTCTTT.

This chain connects TRBV7-8 to TRBJ1-5; TRBD1 agrees at 7 bases. V trimming: 1 base; J trimming: 3 bases; junction bases outside the gene matches: 6. CDR3 length equals 16 residues. The germline CDR1 and CDR2 sequences are SGHVS and FQNEAQ. The CDR3 loop reads CASSLGGGRINQPQHF. CDR3 nucleotides: TGTGCCAGCAGCTTAGGAGGGGGCAGGATCAATCAGCCCCAGCATTTT.

V is TRBV28 and J is TRBJ2-5, with a weak D call TRBD2 (5 bases). The ends were cut back, 3 bases at V and 5 bases at J, with 13 bases in the middle. CDR3 length: 14 amino acids. CDR1 is MDHEN and CDR2 is SYDVKM in the germline V gene. This chain's CDR3 is CASSLLGERETQYF. The CDR3 DNA sequence: TGTGCCAGCAGTTTGTTGGGAGAGCGGGAGACCCAGTACTTC. The full variable domain, rest sourced from reference TRBV28 and TRBJ2-5, is DVKVTQSSRYLVKRTGEKVFLECVQDMDHENMFWYRQDPGLGLRLIYFSYDVKMKEKGDIPEGYSVSREKKERFSLILESASTNQTSMYLCASSLLGERETQYFGPGTRLLVL.

This clone showed up just once. The J gene is TRBJ2-1, the V gene TRBV6-5; D might be TRBD1 (6 bases). This CDR3 spans 11 amino acids. V lost 6 bases and J 14 bases, leaving 14 bases between the germline ends. CDR1 is MNHEY and CDR2 is SVGAGI in the germline V gene. The CDR3 region is CASSQGQQEFF. Here the CDR3 DNA reads TGTGCCAGCAGCCAGGGGCAGCAGGAGTTCTTC.

The chain links TRBV10-1 to TRBJ1-5; D possibly corresponds to TRBD1 (6 bases). The CDR3 extends over 15 amino acids. The ends were cut back, 3 bases at V and 3 bases at J, with 12 bases in the middle. Germline-derived CDR1 and CDR2 are WNHNN and SYGVQD (reference sequence). The CDR3 spells CASSDYRVHNQPQHF. CDR3 in DNA: TGCGCCAGCAGTGACTACAGGGTTCACAATCAGCCCCAGCATTTT.

This chain uses TRBV5-6 with TRBJ2-7; 7 bases fit TRBD1. After removal of 2 bases from V and 0 bases from J, the junction contained 5 bases not matched to a gene. CDR3 length equals 15 residues. Germline V gives CDR1 SGHDT, CDR2 YYEEEE. The CDR3 DNA is TGTGCCAGCAGCTTACCGGGACAGAACTCCTACGAGCAGTACTTC. Protein: CASSLPGQNSYEQYF.

This clone has more than one count but fewer than ten. The chain is built from TRBV5-1 and TRBJ2-1; 7 bases are shared with TRBD2. V shed 7 bases and J 7 bases; nucleotides not matched to a gene: 5. Germline CDR1 and CDR2: SGHRS and YFSETQ. This CDR3 is built from 12 residues. The CDR3 nucleotides are TGCGCCAGCTGGGACGGGGGGAATGAGCAGTTCTTC. This translates into CASWDGGNEQFF.

This clone was detected only a few times. The chain employs TRBV29-1 and TRBJ1-2; 7 nucleotides align to TRBD1. This CDR3 spans 15 amino acids. Unmatched junction bases numbered 12, after V lost 0 bases and J lost 8 bases. Germline CDR1 reads SQVTM; CDR2 reads ANQGSEA. DNA for the CDR3: TGCAGCGTTGAAGATCTTCGAGGGGGCGCGAAGGGCTACACCTTC. Translating gives CSVEDLRGGAKGYTF.